The 24 T cell receptor beta chains listed next were all sequenced from one sample in a study of STAT5B mutations in CD4+ large granular lymphocyte leukemia. Profiling relied on immunoSEQ multiplex PCR, and the TCRdb table lists in-frame clones only, not all of them. This sample has nearly 35,000 clones, with about 76% found just once. The sample consisted of CD4+ T cells from blood buffy coats. These receptors all come from a human donor in good health.

This clone was seen only once. The V call is TRBV7-2, the J call TRBJ1-5; perhaps TRBD1 as D (6 bases). Germline CDR1 SGHTA, CDR2 FQGNSA. CDR3 length equals 15 residues. The V end was cut by 4 bases, the J end by 0 bases, with 10 bases between. CDR3 amino acids: CASSYGQLSNQPQHF. The CDR3 DNA sequence: TGTGCCAGCAGCTACGGACAGCTTAGCAATCAGCCCCAGCATTTT.

This clone appeared a single time. Here the CDR3 reads CASSEAISWDGYTF. DNA for the CDR3: TGTGCCAGCAGTGAAGCGATTTCCTGGGATGGCTACACCTTC. The V call is TRBV6-1, the J call TRBJ1-2; no reliable D call. The CDR3 has 14 amino acids. Germline V lookup: CDR1 MNHNS, CDR2 SASEGT. The ends were cut back, 0 bases at V and 6 bases at J, with 11 bases in the middle.

This sequence joins TRBV7-8 and TRBJ1-2; D might be TRBD1 (6 bases). This CDR3 comprises 14 residues. Trimming shortened V by 1 base and J by 8 bases, and 14 bases separated the two germline ends. From germline, CDR1 is SGHVS and CDR2 FQNEAQ. The CDR3 nucleotides are TGTGCCAGCAGCTTAGGGGCAGGGGTTGGCGGCTACACCTTC. It is translated as CASSLGAGVGGYTF.

This chain links TRBV19 with TRBJ2-2; 8 nucleotides align to TRBD1. V trimming: 11 bases; J trimming: 1 base; junction bases outside the gene matches: 6. The CDR3 consists of 14 residues. Germline V gene sequence: CDR1 LNHDA, CDR2 SQIVND (reference sequence). The CDR3 DNA follows: TGTGCCGCAAACGACAGGGGGAACACCGGGGAGCTGTTTTTT. Translated, it gives CAANDRGNTGELFF.

The V gene is TRBV18, the J gene TRBJ1-1, with D possibly TRBD1 on 5 matching bases. The CDR3 is 15 amino acids. CDR1 and CDR2 from the germline V gene are KGHSH and LQKENI. With 6 bases removed from V and 3 bases from J, the gap between germline ends came to 17 bases. The CDR3 here is CASSPAPGRDTEAFF. In nucleotides, the CDR3 is TGTGCCAGCTCCCCGGCCCCGGGGCGAGACACTGAAGCTTTCTTT.

The chain links TRBV29-1 to TRBJ2-2; 7 bases line up with TRBD1. Germline trimming cut 7 bases from V and 1 base from J; bases unmatched to any gene: 3. CDR3 length equals 13 residues. Germline loops: CDR1 SQVTM, CDR2 ANQGSEA. The CDR3 here is CSGGQVNTGELFF. DNA of the CDR3: TGCAGCGGAGGACAGGTGAACACCGGGGAGCTGTTTTTT.

CDR3 residues: CSGNRAGTGELFF. The DNA of the CDR3 is TGCAGCGGTAACAGGGCCGGAACCGGGGAGCTGTTTTTT. V is TRBV29-1 and J is TRBJ2-2, with a possible D match to TRBD1 (6 bases). CDR3 length: 13 amino acids. CDR1 and CDR2 (germline): SQVTM, ANQGSEA. The ends were cut back, 7 bases at V and 5 bases at J, with 14 bases in the middle.

The V gene is TRBV7-2, the J gene TRBJ2-1; 8 nucleotides align to TRBD2. Unmatched junction bases numbered 2, after V lost 1 base and J lost 6 bases. The germline V gene encodes CDR1 SGHTA and CDR2 FQGNSA. The length of the CDR3 is 14 residues. The CDR3 spells CASSLDGGANEQFF. The CDR3 region has the DNA TGTGCCAGCAGCTTAGACGGGGGGGCCAATGAGCAGTTCTTC.

In its sample, this clone was seen a few times. The gene calls are TRBV5-1 and TRBJ1-1; 9 bases agree with TRBD1. V dropped 9 bases and J dropped 1; count of bases not matched to a gene: 13. The CDR3 sequence is 16 residues long. The V gene's germline CDR1 is SGHRS and CDR2 YFSETQ. The CDR3 is CATQPGTGIRNTEAFF. CDR3 DNA sequence: TGCGCCACGCAGCCTGGGACAGGGATTAGGAACACTGAAGCTTTCTTT.

The gene calls are TRBV20-1 and TRBJ1-1, with no clear D. Germline lookup yields CDR1 DFQATT and CDR2 SNEGSKA (reference sequence). The CDR3 is 11 residues long. Trimming took off 3 bases at V and 9 bases at J, with 11 bases between the two ends. The CDR3 DNA follows: TGCAGTGCTAGCTTGTGGGAGCAAGCTTTCTTT. It codes for CSASLWEQAFF.

V and J are TRBV5-1 and TRBJ2-5; D is unclear. V was trimmed by 4 bases and J by 2 bases, leaving 12 bases between them. The CDR3 loop spans 14 amino acids. Germline CDR1 reads SGHRS; CDR2 reads YFSETQ. The chain's CDR3 is CASSVTGPQETQYF. CDR3 nucleotides: TGCGCCAGCAGCGTTACCGGGCCACAAGAGACCCAGTACTTC.

The chain joins TRBV10-1 to TRBJ2-3; D not resolved. This CDR3 is 14 amino acids long. Germline values: CDR1 WNHNN, CDR2 SYGVQD (reference sequence). The V end lost 6 bases, the J end lost 2 bases, and 12 bases lay between the germline ends. CDR3 sequence: CASRLDPITDTQYF. The CDR3 DNA follows: TGCGCCAGCAGGCTAGACCCAATCACAGATACGCAGTATTTT.

The chain employs TRBV11-2 and TRBJ2-7; D is unresolved. Germline CDR1 and CDR2: SGHAT and FQNNGV. V was shortened by 5 bases and J by 4 bases, with 12 bases between the two germline ends. The CDR3 totals 13 residues. CDR3 coding DNA: TGTGCCAGCAGCGCGCCGATCCTTTACGAGCAGTACTTC. Its translation is CASSAPILYEQYF.

The chain employs TRBV18 and TRBJ2-7; D might be TRBD1 (5 bases). CDR1 is KGHSH and CDR2 is LQKENI in the germline V gene. The CDR3 extends over 15 amino acids. The V gene lost 3 bases and the J gene lost 4 bases, with 16 bases spanning the gap. The CDR3 DNA follows: TGTGCCAGCTCACCGCCGAATCAGCCAGGGTACGAGCAGTACTTC. Its protein is CASSPPNQPGYEQYF.

In its sample, this clone was seen once. This rearrangement joins TRBV2 to TRBJ1-2, with TRBD1 as a possible D gene (5 bases). Trimming removed 7 bases at V and 4 bases at J, with 13 bases between. Germline V gives CDR1 SNHLY, CDR2 FYNNEI. The CDR3 contains 13 residues. The CDR3 bases are TGTGCCAGCATCCATGACAGAAGCTATGGCTACACCTTC. Residues: CASIHDRSYGYTF.

This chain joins TRBV25-1 and TRBJ2-3; D could derive from TRBD1 or TRBD2 (7 bases each). V shed 6 bases and J shed 0 bases, with 22 bases lying between them. The CDR3 is 18 residues long. Germline V gives CDR1 MGHDK, CDR2 SYGVNS. CDR3 sequence (DNA): TGTGCCAGCAGCGAGGGGGAGGGAGGGGGCCTTAGCACAGATACGCAGTATTTT. Its translation is CASSEGEGGGLSTDTQYF.

The J gene is TRBJ1-4, the V gene TRBV5-4; a weak D match, TRBD1 (5 bases). Germline V gene data show CDR1 as SGHNT and CDR2 as YYREEE (reference sequence). The CDR3 has 15 residues. Trimming stripped 2 bases from V and 5 bases from J, with 13 bases between. In nucleotides, the CDR3 is TGTGCCAGCAGCTTTCAGGTGGGGGAGAATGAAAAACTGTTTTTT. Its translation: CASSFQVGENEKLFF.

This clone appeared once. The gene calls are TRBV27 and TRBJ1-5; D is uncertain. The length of the CDR3 is 14 residues. V was clipped by 4 bases and J by 7 bases, with 14 bases between them. Germline CDR1 and CDR2: MNHEY and SMNVEV (reference sequence). The CDR3 here is CASSSYPIYQPQHF. The DNA for the CDR3 is TGTGCCAGCAGTTCGTACCCAATTTACCAGCCCCAGCATTTT.

The chain is built from TRBV7-2 and TRBJ1-3; D gene uncertain. The CDR3 is 14 amino acids. V lost 1 base to trimming and J lost 2 bases, with 6 bases between them. Per the germline V gene, CDR1 is SGHTA and CDR2 is FQGNSA. CDR3 protein: CASSLEPTGNTIYF. In DNA form, the CDR3 reads TGTGCCAGCAGCTTAGAACCGACTGGAAACACCATATATTTT. Together with reference TRBV7-2 and TRBJ1-3, the CDR3 gives the full variable domain: GAGVSQSPSNKVTEKGKDVELRCDPISGHTALYWYRQSLGQGLEFLIYFQGNSAPDKSGLPSDRFSAERTGGSVSTLTIQRTQQEDSAVYLCASSLEPTGNTIYFGEGSWLTVV.

This clone was counted only a few times. This chain links TRBV30 with TRBJ1-5, with a tentative D call TRBD1 (6 bases). The germline CDR1 and CDR2 sequences are GTSNPN and SVGIG (reference sequence). The length of the CDR3 is 15 residues. V gave up 0 bases and J gave up 4 bases, with 13 bases separating them. CDR3 in amino acids: CAWSVRARGNQPQHF. In DNA, the CDR3 is TGTGCCTGGAGTGTACGGGCAAGGGGGAATCAGCCCCAGCATTTT.

The rearrangement links TRBV5-4 to TRBJ1-2, with TRBD1 matching over 8 bases. J was trimmed by 8 bases and V by 1 base; bases with no gene match: 4. Per germline, CDR1 SGHNT and CDR2 YYREEE (reference sequence). The CDR3 is 13 residues long. The CDR3 DNA follows: TGTGCCAGCAGCTTGCAGGGGGCGGGGGGCTACACCTTC. Its translation is CASSLQGAGGYTF.

This clone was detected only a few times. The chain couples TRBV19 to TRBJ1-5; TRBD1 is a possible D gene (5 bases). Trimming cost V 5 bases and J 6 bases, with 11 bases left between them. CDR3 length equals 13 residues. Germline V CDR1 and CDR2: LNHDA, SQIVND (reference sequence). The CDR3 DNA is TGTGCCAGTAGTGGGCAGGGAGGTCAGCCCCAGCATTTT. Protein: CASSGQGGQPQHF. Drawing the rest from reference TRBV19 and TRBJ1-5, the complete variable domain is DGGITQSPKYLFRKEGQNVTLSCEQNLNHDAMYWYRQDPGQGLRLIYYSQIVNDFQKGDIAEGYSVSREKKESFPLTVTSAQKNPTAFYLCASSGQGGQPQHFGDGTRLSIL.

This chain connects TRBV25-1 to TRBJ2-1; TRBD1 aligns across 9 bases. CDR1 is MGHDK and CDR2 is SYGVNS in the germline V gene. This CDR3 has 13 amino acids. Losses at the gene ends were 10 bases for V and 8 bases for J; bases not matched to a gene: 9. DNA for the CDR3: TGTGCCACCGACCGGGACAGGGCCGATGAGCAGTTCTTC. This sequence encodes CATDRDRADEQFF.

In nucleotides, the CDR3 is TGTGCCAGCAGCTCGCCCAGCTCGGCAGATACGCAGTATTTT. This encodes CASSSPSSADTQYF. The chain couples TRBV7-6 to TRBJ2-3; no clear D. This CDR3 is built from 14 residues. V was pared by 4 bases and J by 4 bases, with 12 bases between. Germline V CDR1 and CDR2: SGHVS, FNYEAQ.